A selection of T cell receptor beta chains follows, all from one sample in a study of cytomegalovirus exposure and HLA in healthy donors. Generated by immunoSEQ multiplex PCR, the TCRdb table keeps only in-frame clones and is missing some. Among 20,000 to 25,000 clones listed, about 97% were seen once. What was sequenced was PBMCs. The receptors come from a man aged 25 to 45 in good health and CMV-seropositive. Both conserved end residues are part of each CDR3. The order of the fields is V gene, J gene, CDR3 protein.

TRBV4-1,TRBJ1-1,CASTGMNTEAFF
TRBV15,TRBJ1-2,CATSREFGTGGYGYTF
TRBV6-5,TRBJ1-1,CASSPSGESGTEAFF
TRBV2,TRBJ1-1,CASSAGQGMNTEAFF
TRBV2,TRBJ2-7,CASSEGVAGSEQYF
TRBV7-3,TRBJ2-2,CASSPRTGGIGELFF
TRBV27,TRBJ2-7,CASSYTSGSEYEQYF
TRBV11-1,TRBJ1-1,CASSQGQGTEAFF
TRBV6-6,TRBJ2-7,CASSYMGTGVGEQYF
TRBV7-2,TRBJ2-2,CASRRDTGELFF
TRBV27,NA,CASRRQGSSYEQYF
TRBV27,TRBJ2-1,CASSSSPIANEQFF
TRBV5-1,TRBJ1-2,CASSEEGYGYTF
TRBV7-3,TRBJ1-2,CASSPRGNEDYGYTF
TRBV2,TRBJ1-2,CATRYRDFNYGYTF
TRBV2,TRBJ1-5,CASRGQGTVNQPQHF
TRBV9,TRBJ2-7,CASSTRQGRYEQYF
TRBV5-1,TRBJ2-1,CASSLRLAGGNEQFF
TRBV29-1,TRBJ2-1,CSAPGTSANNEQFF
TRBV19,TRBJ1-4,CASRRRTGENEKLFF
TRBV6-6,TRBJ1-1,CASRSTGLWNTEAFF
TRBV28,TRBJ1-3,CASRGQGANGNTIYF
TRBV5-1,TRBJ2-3,CASSSAGTGRADTQYF
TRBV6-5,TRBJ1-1,CASSYSRGNTEAFF
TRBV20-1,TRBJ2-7,CSASGRNEQYF
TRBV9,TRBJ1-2,CASRSARQSYGYTF
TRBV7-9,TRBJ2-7,CASSQTGPEQYF
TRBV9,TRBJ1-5,CASSQTGWDQPQHF
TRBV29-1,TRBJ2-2,CSVDSAGTGELFF
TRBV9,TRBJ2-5,CASSVTSGQETQYF
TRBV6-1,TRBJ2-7,CASSFSGDYEQYF
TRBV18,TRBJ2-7,CASSPGQGPAEQYF
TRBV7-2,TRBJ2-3,CASSLGGLSTDTQYF
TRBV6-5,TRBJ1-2,CASSYSPGQGAYGYTF
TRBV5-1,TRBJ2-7,CASSVSIADISYEQYF
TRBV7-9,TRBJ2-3,CASSRRAPDTQYF
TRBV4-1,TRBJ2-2,CASSPRDRSNTGELFF
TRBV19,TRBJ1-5,CASSPGRTLRPQHF
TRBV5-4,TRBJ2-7,CASSPPGTVPYEQYF
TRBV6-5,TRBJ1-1,CASSYAGQAFF
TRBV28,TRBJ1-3,CASSLGGSSGNTIYF
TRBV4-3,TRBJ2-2,CASSQAPSGNTGELFF
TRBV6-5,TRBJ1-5,CASRQDSNQPQHF
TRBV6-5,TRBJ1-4,CASSSGEPLGEKLFF
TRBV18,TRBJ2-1,CASSPVGAGADNEQFF